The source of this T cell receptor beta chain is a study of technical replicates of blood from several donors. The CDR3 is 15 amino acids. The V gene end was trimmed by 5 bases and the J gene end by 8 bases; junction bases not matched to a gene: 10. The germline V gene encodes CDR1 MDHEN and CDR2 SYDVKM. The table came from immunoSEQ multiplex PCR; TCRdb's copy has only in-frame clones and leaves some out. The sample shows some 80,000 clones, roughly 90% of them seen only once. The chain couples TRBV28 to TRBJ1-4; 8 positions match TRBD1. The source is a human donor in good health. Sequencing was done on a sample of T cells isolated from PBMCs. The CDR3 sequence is CASSPGQGGYEKLFF. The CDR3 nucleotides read TGTGCCAGCAGTCCAGGACAGGGAGGGTACGAAAAACTGTTTTTT.